A single sample is the source of the 29 T cell receptor beta chains below, sequenced in a study of blood T cell repertoires in COVID-19. Assay used: immunoSEQ multiplex PCR; TCRdb lists only in-frame clones, some missing. The sample consists of about 200,000 clones, about nine tenths of them appearing once. Sequences were obtained from peripheral blood. These receptors all stem from a woman aged 40 to 55 with acute or convalescent COVID-19.

This chain joins TRBV13 and TRBJ1-2, with D tentatively TRBD1 (6 bases). Trimming stripped 5 bases from V and 5 bases from J, with 12 bases between. Germline CDR1 is PRHDT and CDR2 is FYEKMQ (reference sequence). The CDR3 consists of 13 residues. The CDR3 is CASSQGTVYGYTF. The CDR3 region has the DNA TGTGCCAGCAGCCAGGGGACGGTTTATGGCTACACCTTC.

The chain combines TRBV3-1 (or the pseudogene TRBV3-2) with TRBJ1-4; D is possibly TRBD1 (5 bases). Germline CDR1 is LGHDT and CDR2 is YNNKEL (reference sequence). The CDR3 is 16 residues long. V was shortened by 1 base and J by 7 bases, with 16 bases between the two germline ends. The CDR3 DNA sequence: TGTGCCAGCAGCCAAGGCTCCAAGGGCGACAGTGAAAAACTGTTTTTT. Protein product: CASSQGSKGDSEKLFF.

V gene TRBV6-5 combines with J gene TRBJ1-5, with 8 bases fitting TRBD1. Germline CDR1 MNHEY, CDR2 SVGAGI. V gave up 8 bases and J gave up 9 bases; unmatched junction bases: 9. The CDR3 totals 13 residues. The CDR3 here is CASGRDRTGPQHF. The DNA for the CDR3 is TGTGCCAGCGGCCGGGACAGGACAGGGCCCCAGCATTTT.

With respect to this clone: One junction end does not reproduce the germline sequence, and a read error may be involved. V and J are TRBV12-3 or TRBV12-4 and TRBJ2-1; tentatively, D is TRBD2 (5 bases). This CDR3 comprises 12 residues. The DNA of the CDR3 is TGTGCCAGCAGTTCTTCAGCATCAAGCGGCCTCTTC. It is translated as CASSSSASSGLF.

A word on this clone: Additional DNA sequences in this sample encode the identical CDR3. CDR3 region: CASSYQGNTEAFF. The CDR3 nucleotides are TGTGCCAGCAGTTACCAGGGAAACACTGAAGCTTTCTTT. The chain uses TRBV6-5 and TRBJ1-1; weak D call: TRBD1 (5 bases). The germline CDR1 and CDR2 sequences are MNHEY and SVGAGI. This CDR3 is 13 amino acids long. Trimming took 2 bases from V and 2 from J, leaving 6 bases between them.

The rearrangement joins TRBV24-1 to TRBJ1-4, with D perhaps TRBD1 (5 bases). V dropped 4 bases and J dropped 7 bases, with 12 bases sitting between them. The CDR3 length is 14 residues. Germline values: CDR1 KGHDR, CDR2 SFDVKD. CDR3 nucleotide sequence: TGTGCCACCAGTGAGGGGGGGAACCTTGAAAAACTGTTTTTT. Encoded protein: CATSEGGNLEKLFF.

The genes are TRBV19 and TRBJ1-5; tentatively, D is TRBD1 (6 bases). This CDR3 contains 15 residues. V lost 5 bases to trimming and J lost 7 bases, with 18 bases between them. CDR1 and CDR2 (germline): LNHDA, SQIVND (reference sequence). The CDR3 bases are TGTGCCAGTAGTTTGCGATCAGGGGTGAGCCAGCCCCAGCATTTT. Protein: CASSLRSGVSQPQHF.

This chain joins TRBV11-3 and TRBJ1-5; TRBD1 matches at 9 bases. Germline CDR1 is SGHNT and CDR2 is YENEEA. With V trimmed by 7 bases and J by 1 base, 11 bases remained unmatched. The CDR3 runs 17 residues. CDR3 DNA sequence: TGTGCCAGCACCCCCCCGGGACAGGGAGGGAGCAATCAGCCCCAGCATTTT. As protein: CASTPPGQGGSNQPQHF.

This clone has just one count. J is TRBJ1-3 and V is TRBV6-5, with TRBD1 as a possible D gene (6 bases). The CDR3 contains 14 residues. The germline gives CDR1 MNHEY, CDR2 SVGAGI. Deletions cut 6 bases from V and 10 bases from J, with 19 bases between. CDR3 nucleotide sequence: TGTGCCAGCAGCAGGGCTGAGCAGGGGAATACCATATATTTT. Translation gives CASSRAEQGNTIYF.

This sequence joins TRBV11-1 and TRBJ2-7; the D gene is possibly TRBD2 (6 bases). Per germline, CDR1 SGHAT and CDR2 FQDESV (reference sequence). This CDR3 is 14 amino acids long. Trimming removed 3 bases from V and 3 bases from J, with 12 bases in between. Here the CDR3 reads CASSLVGGIYEQYV. CDR3 sequence (DNA): TGTGCCAGCAGCTTGGTGGGGGGAATCTACGAGCAGTACGTC.

This clone was seen a handful of times. This chain joins TRBV29-1 and TRBJ1-2; the D gene is possibly TRBD1 (6 bases). The CDR3 length is 11 residues. Germline V CDR1 and CDR2: SQVTM, ANQGSEA. V gave up 7 bases and J gave up 8 bases, with 14 bases separating them. In DNA, the CDR3 is TGCAGCGCCCCGGGGGGCGAGGGCTACACCTTC. The encoded protein is CSAPGGEGYTF.

This clone was observed a single time. The chain carries TRBV7-8 and TRBJ2-6; D may be TRBD1 (5 bases). CDR1 and CDR2 from the germline V gene are SGHVS and FQNEAQ. V was clipped by 6 bases and J by 0 bases, with 9 bases between them. The CDR3 loop spans 15 amino acids. The DNA of the CDR3 is TGTGCCAGCAGTCCCAGGGCCTCTGGGGCCAACGTCCTGACTTTC. This encodes CASSPRASGANVLTF.

The chain uses TRBV4-1 and TRBJ1-1, with TRBD1 as a possible D gene (5 bases). Germline CDR1 and CDR2: MGHRA and YSYEKL. The V end was cut by 1 base, the J end by 3 bases, with 15 bases between. The CDR3 is 16 residues long. In nucleotides, the CDR3 is TGCGCCAGCAGCCAAGGGCAGGGAAAGGTTTACACTGAAGCTTTCTTT. Translation: CASSQGQGKVYTEAFF.

The V gene is TRBV5-1, the J gene TRBJ2-2, with 12 bases matching TRBD1. This CDR3 contains 18 residues. Germline CDR1 is SGHRS and CDR2 is YFSETQ. V lost 0 bases to trimming and J lost 4 bases; unmatched junction nucleotides: 7. In DNA, the CDR3 is TGCGCCAGCAGCTTGGAATGGCCGGGACAGGGGGCCACCGGGGAGCTGTTTTTT. Translating it yields CASSLEWPGQGATGELFF.

The V call is TRBV2, the J call TRBJ1-1; the D is unclear. Germline V gives CDR1 SNHLY, CDR2 FYNNEI. The CDR3 covers 12 residues. Trimming took off 8 bases at V and 6 bases at J, with 13 bases between the two ends. The CDR3 loop reads CASSIGFAEAFF. CDR3 DNA: TGTGCCAGCTCCATTGGCTTCGCTGAAGCTTTCTTT.

This chain joins TRBV11-2 and TRBJ1-2, with TRBD1 matching 11 bases. The germline gives CDR1 SGHAT, CDR2 FQNNGV. The CDR3 runs 14 residues. V lost 5 bases to trimming and J lost 8 bases; unmatched junction nucleotides: 7. CDR3 bases: TGTGCCAGCAGCCTCCGGGACAGGGGGGTGGGCTACACCTTC. It is translated as CASSLRDRGVGYTF.

This rearrangement joins TRBV6-6 to TRBJ1-1, with D unclear. Germline V gene sequence: CDR1 MNHNY, CDR2 SVGAGI (reference sequence). Between the trimmed V and J ends, which lost 7 bases and 4 bases, there was a span of 10 bases. The CDR3 is made up of 12 amino acids. The CDR3 region is CASTRAGTEAFF. The DNA of the CDR3 is TGTGCCAGCACTCGGGCGGGCACTGAAGCTTTCTTT.

CDR3 residues: CAWRLKDTQYF. In DNA form, the CDR3 reads TGTGCCTGGAGACTAAAGGATACGCAGTATTTT. This sequence joins TRBV30 and TRBJ2-3; D not resolved. V was clipped by 3 bases and J by 6 bases, with 7 bases between them. Germline lookup yields CDR1 GTSNPN and CDR2 SVGIG (reference sequence). The CDR3 sequence is 11 residues long.

V and J are TRBV11-2 and TRBJ1-1; D is possibly TRBD1 (6 bases). Germline assignment: CDR1 SGHAT and CDR2 FQNNGV. V dropped 4 bases and J dropped 6 bases, with 12 bases sitting between them. The CDR3 is 13 amino acids. For the CDR3, the DNA is TGTGCCAGCAGCTCCAGTCGGACAGCTGAAGCTTTCTTT. This codes for CASSSSRTAEAFF.

This clone was observed once. The chain is built from TRBV5-1 and TRBJ1-2; D uncertain. The germline gives CDR1 SGHRS, CDR2 YFSETQ. This CDR3 contains 13 residues. Trimming left V 0 bases short and J 6 bases short, with 9 bases between. The CDR3 is CASSLAWQNGYTF. DNA for the CDR3: TGCGCCAGCAGCTTGGCCTGGCAGAATGGCTACACCTTC.

The rearrangement links TRBV7-9 to TRBJ1-2; D is unresolved. V was clipped by 5 bases and J by 6 bases, with 16 bases between them. The CDR3 spans 14 residues. Germline V gives CDR1 SEHNR, CDR2 FQNEAQ (reference sequence). CDR3 sequence reads: CASSATESVHGYTF. The CDR3 DNA reads TGTGCCAGCAGCGCAACAGAGTCCGTACATGGCTACACCTTC.

This chain connects TRBV13 to TRBJ2-6, with D possibly TRBD2 on 6 matching bases. This CDR3 has 15 amino acids. Trimming stripped 5 bases from V and 0 bases from J, with 8 bases between. Germline CDR1 reads PRHDT; CDR2 reads FYEKMQ (reference sequence). In DNA, the CDR3 is TGTGCCAGCAGCGGGACTTACTCTGGGGCCAACGTCCTGACTTTC. This codes for CASSGTYSGANVLTF.

This sequence joins TRBV9 and TRBJ2-6; 7 bases are a match to TRBD1. From germline, CDR1 is SGDLS and CDR2 YYNGEE. The CDR3 runs to 16 residues. Trimming took 5 bases from V and 0 from J; bases not matched to a gene: 5. CDR3 amino acids: CASSSGQHSGANVLTF. CDR3 coding DNA: TGTGCCAGCAGTTCGGGACAGCACTCTGGGGCCAACGTCCTGACTTTC.

The rearrangement joins TRBV5-8 to TRBJ2-3; 12 bases align to TRBD2. Germline-derived CDR1 and CDR2 are SGHTS and YDEGEE. The CDR3 sequence is 17 residues long. J lost 1 base, V lost 0 bases, and 3 bases had no gene match. The CDR3: CASSLDRLAGGTDTQYF. The CDR3 region has the DNA TGTGCCAGCAGCTTGGACCGACTAGCGGGGGGCACAGATACGCAGTATTTT.

The chain links TRBV28 to TRBJ2-4; possible D gene TRBD2, 5 bases. There are 14 residues in the CDR3. Between the trimmed V and J ends, which lost 2 bases and 2 bases, there was a span of 7 bases. From germline, CDR1 is MDHEN and CDR2 SYDVKM. CDR3 region: CASSLRGSKNIQYF. As DNA, the CDR3 is TGTGCCAGCAGTTTACGGGGATCCAAAAACATTCAGTACTTC.

The rearrangement joins TRBV15 to TRBJ1-5, with a possible D match to TRBD1 (6 bases). The CDR3 contains 13 residues. Germline lookup yields CDR1 LNHNV and CDR2 YYDKDF (reference sequence). The V and J ends lost 5 bases and 1 base respectively, with 6 bases between them. CDR3 coding DNA: TGTGCCACCAGCGGACAGAGCAATCAGCCCCAGCATTTT. Residues: CATSGQSNQPQHF.

This chain joins TRBV5-3 and TRBJ1-1; a weak D match, TRBD1 (6 bases). TRBV5-3 is known as an ORF, though its function is uncertain. This CDR3 contains 14 residues. Trimming cost V 4 bases and J 3 bases, with 13 bases left between them. The CDR3, as DNA: TGTGCCAGAAGCCTGACCGCAGGGGACACTGAAGCTTTCTTT. This codes for CARSLTAGDTEAFF.

This clone was recorded only once. The rearrangement links TRBV27 to TRBJ2-3; D gene unclear. Trimming stripped 6 bases from V and 3 bases from J, with 13 bases between. The V gene's germline CDR1 is MNHEY and CDR2 SMNVEV (reference sequence). This CDR3 comprises 14 residues. CDR3 loop: CASRPSGLTDTQYF. The CDR3 region has the DNA TGTGCCAGCAGGCCGTCAGGATTGACAGATACGCAGTATTTT.

This clone came up once. J is TRBJ2-1 and V is TRBV9; weak D call: TRBD1 (6 bases). Germline assignment: CDR1 SGDLS and CDR2 YYNGEE. The length of the CDR3 is 17 residues. Trimming shortened V by 1 base and J by 2 bases, and 16 bases separated the two germline ends. In DNA, the CDR3 is TGTGCCAGCAGCGTAAACGCGCAGGGGTATACCTACAATGAGCAGTTCTTC. This sequence encodes CASSVNAQGYTYNEQFF.